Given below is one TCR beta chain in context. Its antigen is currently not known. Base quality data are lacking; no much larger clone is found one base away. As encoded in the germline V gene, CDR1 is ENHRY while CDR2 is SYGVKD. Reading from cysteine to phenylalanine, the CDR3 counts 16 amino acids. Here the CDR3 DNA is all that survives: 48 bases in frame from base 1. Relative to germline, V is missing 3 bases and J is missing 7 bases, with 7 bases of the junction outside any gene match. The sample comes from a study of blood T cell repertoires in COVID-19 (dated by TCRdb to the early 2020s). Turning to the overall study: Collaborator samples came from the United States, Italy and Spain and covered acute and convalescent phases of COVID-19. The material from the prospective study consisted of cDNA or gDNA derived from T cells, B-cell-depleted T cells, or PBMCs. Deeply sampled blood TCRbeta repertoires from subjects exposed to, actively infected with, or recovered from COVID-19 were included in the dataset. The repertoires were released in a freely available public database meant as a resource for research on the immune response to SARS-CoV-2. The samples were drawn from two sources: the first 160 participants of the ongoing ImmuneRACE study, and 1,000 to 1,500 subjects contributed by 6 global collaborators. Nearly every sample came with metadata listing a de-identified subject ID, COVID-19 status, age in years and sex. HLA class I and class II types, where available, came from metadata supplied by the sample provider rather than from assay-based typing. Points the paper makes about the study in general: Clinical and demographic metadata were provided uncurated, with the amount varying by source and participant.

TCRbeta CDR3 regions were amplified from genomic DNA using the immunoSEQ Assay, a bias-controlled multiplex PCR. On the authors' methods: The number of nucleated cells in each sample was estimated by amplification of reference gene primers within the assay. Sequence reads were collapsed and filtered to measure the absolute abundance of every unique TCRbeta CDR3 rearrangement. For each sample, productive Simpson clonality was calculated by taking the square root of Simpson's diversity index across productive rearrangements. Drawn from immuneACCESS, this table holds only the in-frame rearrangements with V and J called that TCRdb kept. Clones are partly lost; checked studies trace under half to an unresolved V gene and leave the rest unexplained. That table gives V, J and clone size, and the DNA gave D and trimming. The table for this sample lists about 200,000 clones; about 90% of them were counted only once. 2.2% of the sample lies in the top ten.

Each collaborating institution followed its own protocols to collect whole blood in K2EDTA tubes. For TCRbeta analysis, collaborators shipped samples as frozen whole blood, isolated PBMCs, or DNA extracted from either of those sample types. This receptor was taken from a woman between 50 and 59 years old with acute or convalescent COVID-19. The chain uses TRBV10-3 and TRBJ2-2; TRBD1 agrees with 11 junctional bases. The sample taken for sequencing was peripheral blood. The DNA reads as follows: TGTGCCATCAGTGACCCCGGGACAGGGGGAGGCGGGGAGCTGTTTTTT. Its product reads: CAISDPGTGGGGELFF.